This TCR beta chain was profiled in a study of blood T cell repertoires in COVID-19. Germline-derived CDR1 and CDR2 are SNHLY and FYNNEI. The V and J ends lost 6 bases and 3 bases, in that order; junction bases with no gene match: 5. There are 15 residues in the CDR3. In the original workflow: Reference gene primer amplification gave nucleated cell count estimates. TCRdb keeps only in-frame clones here, not all; method: immunoSEQ multiplex PCR. The D gene and trimming were derived from the DNA, and the V and J assignments and clone size from that table. The sample holds 350,000 to 450,000 clones, 86% seen once. The Seattle site enrolled patients during active infection and followed them longitudinally.

Material: peripheral blood. This TCR derives from a woman aged 60-70 years with COVID-19, enrolled during active disease. The chain recombines TRBV2 with TRBJ2-1, with 10 bases that match TRBD2. CDR3 coding DNA: TGTGCCAGCAGCGCCGGGACTAGCGACTACAATGAGCAGTTCTTC. This gives the protein CASSAGTSDYNEQFF.